The 3 T cell receptor beta chains presented below share a single source sample, sequenced in a study of tumor-infiltrating lymphocytes in localized non-small cell lung cancer. The table came from immunoSEQ multiplex PCR; TCRdb's copy has only in-frame clones and leaves some out. The repertoire holds under 15,000 clones, with 68% as singletons. The sequencing input was lung tumor tissue. These receptor sequences come from a human donor with non-small cell lung cancer.

This chain uses TRBV5-1 with TRBJ1-2, with TRBD1 as a possible D gene (6 bases). Deletions cut 0 bases from V and 8 bases from J, with 14 bases between. The CDR3 is 14 residues long. Germline values: CDR1 SGHRS, CDR2 YFSETQ. Written as DNA, the CDR3 is TGCGCCAGCAGCTTGGCGGGGGGCTCTAGGGGCTACACCTTC. Its translation is CASSLAGGSRGYTF.

The V gene is TRBV5-1, the J gene TRBJ2-5; TRBD1 agrees at 10 bases. There are 15 residues in the CDR3. Germline assignment: CDR1 SGHRS and CDR2 YFSETQ. V gave up 4 bases and J gave up 2 bases; unmatched junction bases: 5. In nucleotides, the CDR3 is TGCGCCAGCAGCCCCGGGACAGGGGAACAAGAGACCCAGTACTTC. Its translation is CASSPGTGEQETQYF.

This chain connects TRBV6-5 to TRBJ2-7; D gene uncertain. Between the trimmed V and J ends, which lost 0 bases and 7 bases, there was a span of 7 bases. The CDR3 is 12 residues long. The germline gives CDR1 MNHEY, CDR2 SVGAGI. The DNA of the CDR3 is TGTGCCAGCAGTTACTCGGCCGGGGAGCAGTACTTC. Amino acid sequence: CASSYSAGEQYF.